Below, one T cell receptor beta chain is given with its context. Its antigen is not identified. Germline-derived CDR1 and CDR2 are LGHDT and YNNKEL (reference sequence). The CDR3 sequence is 18 residues long. This sample is drawn from a study of CXCR3-negative and CXCR3-positive naive CD8 T cells. UMI labels and 5' RACE were used to prepare the TRB cDNA libraries. Each CDR3 protein gets one entry in TCRdb, which reprocessed the 5' RACE reads and gives no DNA. The repertoire table contains tens of thousands of distinct CDR3 sequences. Study-level findings and limits: CXCR3-positive naive cells carried more hydrophobic TRB CDR3s than CXCR3-negative naive cells did.

The chain carries TRBV3-1 and TRBJ2-5; TCRdb names TRBD2, which stays unverified in the absence of DNA. The sample was naive CXCR3+ CD8+ T cells from blood. As to subset: CD45RO-CCR7+CD27+CD95- naive CD8+ T cells expressing CXCR3 (TNR3+). This sequence was found in a human donor in good health. Some clones in this sample may be carry-over from other donors' samples. CDR3: CASTDALSLAGVQETQYF.